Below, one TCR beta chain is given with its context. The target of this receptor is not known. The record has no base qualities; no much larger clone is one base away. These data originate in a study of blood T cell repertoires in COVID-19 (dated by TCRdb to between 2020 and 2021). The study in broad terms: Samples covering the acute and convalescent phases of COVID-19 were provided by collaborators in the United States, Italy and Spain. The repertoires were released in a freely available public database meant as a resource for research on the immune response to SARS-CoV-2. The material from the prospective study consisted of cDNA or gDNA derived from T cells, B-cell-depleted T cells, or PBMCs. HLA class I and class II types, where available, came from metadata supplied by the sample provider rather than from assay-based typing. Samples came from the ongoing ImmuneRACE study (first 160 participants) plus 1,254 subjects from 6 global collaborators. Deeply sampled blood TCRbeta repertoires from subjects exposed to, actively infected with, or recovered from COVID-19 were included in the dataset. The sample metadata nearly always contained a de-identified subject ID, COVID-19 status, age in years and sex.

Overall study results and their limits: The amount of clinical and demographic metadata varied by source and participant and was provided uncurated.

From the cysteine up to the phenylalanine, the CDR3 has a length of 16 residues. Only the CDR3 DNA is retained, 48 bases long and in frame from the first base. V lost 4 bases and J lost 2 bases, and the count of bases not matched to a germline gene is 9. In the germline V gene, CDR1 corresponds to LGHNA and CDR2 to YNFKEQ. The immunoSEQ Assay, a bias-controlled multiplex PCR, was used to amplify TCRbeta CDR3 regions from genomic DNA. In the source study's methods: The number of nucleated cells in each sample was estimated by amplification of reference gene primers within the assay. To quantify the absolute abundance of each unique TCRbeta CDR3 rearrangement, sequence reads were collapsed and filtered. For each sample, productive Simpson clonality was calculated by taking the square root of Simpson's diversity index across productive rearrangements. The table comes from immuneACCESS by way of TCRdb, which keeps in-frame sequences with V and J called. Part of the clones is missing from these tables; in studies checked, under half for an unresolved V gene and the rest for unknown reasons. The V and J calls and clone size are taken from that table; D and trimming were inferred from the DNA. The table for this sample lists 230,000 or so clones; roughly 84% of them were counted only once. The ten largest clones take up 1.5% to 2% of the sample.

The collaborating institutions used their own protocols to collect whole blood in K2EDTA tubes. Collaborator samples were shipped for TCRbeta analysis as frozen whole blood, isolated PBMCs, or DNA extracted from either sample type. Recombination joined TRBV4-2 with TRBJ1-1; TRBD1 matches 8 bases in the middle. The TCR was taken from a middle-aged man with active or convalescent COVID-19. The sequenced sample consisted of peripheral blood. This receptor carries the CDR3 CASSPFMTGVNTEAFF. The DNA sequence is TGTGCCAGCAGCCCTTTTATGACAGGGGTCAACACTGAAGCTTTCTTT.